Described below is a single TCR beta chain sequence and its context. It lacks a known antigen. No base quality information exists; no much larger clone differs at one position. This sample was included in a study of blood T cell repertoires in COVID-19 (dated by TCRdb to about 2020). A note on the overall study: Samples covering the acute and convalescent phases of COVID-19 were provided by collaborators in the United States, Italy and Spain. Deeply sampled blood TCRbeta repertoires from subjects exposed to, actively infected with, or recovered from COVID-19 were included in the dataset. Nearly every sample came with metadata listing a de-identified subject ID, COVID-19 status, age in years and sex. HLA class I and class II types, where available, came from metadata supplied by the sample provider rather than from assay-based typing. The prospective study material was composed of cDNA or gDNA derived from T cells, B-cell-depleted T cells, or PBMCs. The repertoires were released in a freely available public database intended as a resource for research on the immune response to SARS-CoV-2. The samples were drawn from two sources: the first 160 participants of the ongoing ImmuneRACE study, and over 1,000 subjects contributed by 6 global collaborators.

The collaborating institutions used their own protocols to collect whole blood in K2EDTA tubes. For TCRbeta analysis, collaborators shipped samples in one of three forms: frozen whole blood, isolated PBMCs, or DNA extracted from either of those sample types. TCRbeta CDR3 regions were amplified from genomic DNA by means of the immunoSEQ Assay, a bias-controlled multiplex PCR. On the authors' methods: The number of nucleated cells in each sample was estimated from the amplification of reference gene primers within the assay. To quantify the absolute abundance of each unique TCRbeta CDR3 rearrangement, sequence reads were collapsed and filtered. For each sample, productive Simpson clonality was calculated as the square root of Simpson's diversity index across productive rearrangements. TCRdb took over this immuneACCESS table, retaining in-frame rearrangements with V and J assigned. Such tables are incomplete; in checked studies, under half of the missing clones stem from an unresolved V gene, and the remainder is unexplained. That table gives V, J and clone size, and the DNA gave D and trimming. The table for this sample lists around 67,000 clones; around 82% of them were counted only once. The top ten clones comprise about 16% of the sample.

Study-wide findings and limitations: The amount of clinical and demographic metadata varied by source and participant and was provided uncurated.

CDR1 and CDR2, looked up from the germline V gene (reference sequence), are LGHDT and YNNKEL. V loses 6 bases, J loses 1 base, and the germline ends lie 7 bases apart. The CDR3 spans 13 residues, from the cysteine through the phenylalanine. The entry retains the CDR3 DNA only, 39 bases that are in frame from base 1. The specimen was peripheral blood. The source is an elderly man with active COVID-19. In this chain, TRBV3-1 (or the pseudogene TRBV3-2) is recombined with TRBJ1-3; there is no confident call for the D gene. The DNA sequence is given as TGTGCCAGCAGAGCGGGGTCTGGAAACACCATATATTTT. Its protein is CASRAGSGNTIYF.